This section outlines one T cell receptor beta chain sequence together with its context. Its antigen is not identified. The record originates from a study of beta chain features in type 1 diabetes. About the study: Examination spanned approximately 110 million sorted cells from all samples. General observations from the study: Moderate but significant shortening of TCRB CDR3s was recorded in all four CD4+ subsets from Type 1 diabetes patients. The VDJ junctions of type 1 diabetes patients carried fewer insertions and more deletions.

The entirety of the isolated RNA underwent reverse transcription, so expressed TCRB transcripts were sequenced. Sequencing was performed with immunoSEQ multiplex PCR; in TCRdb, only in-frame clones are kept and a portion is missing. The data contain hundreds of thousands of clones, over 10% of them singletons. Germline assignment: CDR1 MDHEN and CDR2 SYDVKM. With V trimmed by 1 base and J by 6 bases, 5 bases remained unmatched. The CDR3 is 14 amino acids. The sequence derives from a man between 18 and 29 years old in good health. The V call is TRBV28, the J call TRBJ2-7, with 8 bases identical to TRBD1. The specimen sequenced was naive CD4+ T cells from blood. This CDR3 reads CASSLSQGAGEQYF. The CDR3 nucleotides read TGTGCCAGCAGTTTATCGCAGGGGGCGGGCGAGCAGTACTTC.